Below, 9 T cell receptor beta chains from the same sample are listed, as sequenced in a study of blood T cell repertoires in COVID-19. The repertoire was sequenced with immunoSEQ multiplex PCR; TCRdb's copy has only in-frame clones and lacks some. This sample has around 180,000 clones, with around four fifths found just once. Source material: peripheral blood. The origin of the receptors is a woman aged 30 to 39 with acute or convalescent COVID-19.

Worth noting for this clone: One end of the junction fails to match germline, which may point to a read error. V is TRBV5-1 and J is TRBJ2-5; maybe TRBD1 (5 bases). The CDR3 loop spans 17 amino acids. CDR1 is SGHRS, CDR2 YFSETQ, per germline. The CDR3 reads CASSHYPTDLPQGTQYF. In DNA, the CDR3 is TGCGCCAGCAGCCACTACCCGACAGACTTGCCCCAAGGGACCCAGTACTTC.

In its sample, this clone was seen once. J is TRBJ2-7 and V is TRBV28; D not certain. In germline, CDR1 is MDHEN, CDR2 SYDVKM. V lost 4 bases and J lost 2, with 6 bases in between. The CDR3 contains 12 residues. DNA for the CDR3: TGTGCCAGCAGTTCTTGGCCCTACGAGCAGTACTTC. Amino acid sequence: CASSSWPYEQYF.

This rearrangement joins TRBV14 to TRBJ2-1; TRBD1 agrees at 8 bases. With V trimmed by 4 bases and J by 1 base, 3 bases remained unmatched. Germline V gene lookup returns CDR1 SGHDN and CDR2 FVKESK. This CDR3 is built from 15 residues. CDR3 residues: CASSLRTGSYNEQFF. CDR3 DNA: TGTGCCAGCAGCCTACGGACAGGGTCCTACAATGAGCAGTTCTTC. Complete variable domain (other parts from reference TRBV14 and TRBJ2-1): EAGVTQFPSHSVIEKGQTVTLRCDPISGHDNLYWYRRVMGKEIKFLLHFVKESKQDESGMPNNRFLAERTGGTYSTLKVQPAELEDSGVYFCASSLRTGSYNEQFFGPGTRLTVL.

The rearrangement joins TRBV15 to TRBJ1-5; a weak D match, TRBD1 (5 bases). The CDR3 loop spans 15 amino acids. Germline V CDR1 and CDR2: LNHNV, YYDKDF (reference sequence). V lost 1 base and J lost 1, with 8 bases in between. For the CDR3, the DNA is TGTGCCACCAGCAGAGTCCGGGGGAGCAATCAGCCCCAGCATTTT. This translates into CATSRVRGSNQPQHF. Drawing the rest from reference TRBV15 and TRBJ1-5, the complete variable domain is DAMVIQNPRYQVTQFGKPVTLSCSQTLNHNVMYWYQQKSSQAPKLLFHYYDKDFNNEADTPDNFQSRRPNTSFCFLDIRSPGLGDTAMYLCATSRVRGSNQPQHFGDGTRLSIL.

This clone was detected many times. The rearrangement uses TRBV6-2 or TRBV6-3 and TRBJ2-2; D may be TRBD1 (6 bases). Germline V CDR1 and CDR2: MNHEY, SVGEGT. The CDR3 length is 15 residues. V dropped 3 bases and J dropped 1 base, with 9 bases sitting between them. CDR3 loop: CASSYSGQNTGELFF. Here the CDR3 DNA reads TGTGCCAGCAGTTATTCGGGACAGAACACCGGGGAGCTGTTTTTT.

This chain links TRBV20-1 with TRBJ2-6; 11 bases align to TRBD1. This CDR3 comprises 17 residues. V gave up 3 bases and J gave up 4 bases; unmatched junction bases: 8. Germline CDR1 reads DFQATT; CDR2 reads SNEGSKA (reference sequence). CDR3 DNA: TGCAGTGCTAGTCTGGTCGGACAGGGGGCCGGGGCCAACGTCCTGACTTTC. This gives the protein CSASLVGQGAGANVLTF.

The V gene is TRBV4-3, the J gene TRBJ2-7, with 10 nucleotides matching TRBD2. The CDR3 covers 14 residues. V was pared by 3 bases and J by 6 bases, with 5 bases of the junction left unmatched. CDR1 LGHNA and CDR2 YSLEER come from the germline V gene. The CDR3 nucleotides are TGCGCCAGCAGCCAGCTAGCGGGGGTGGGCGAGCAGTACTTC. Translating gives CASSQLAGVGEQYF.

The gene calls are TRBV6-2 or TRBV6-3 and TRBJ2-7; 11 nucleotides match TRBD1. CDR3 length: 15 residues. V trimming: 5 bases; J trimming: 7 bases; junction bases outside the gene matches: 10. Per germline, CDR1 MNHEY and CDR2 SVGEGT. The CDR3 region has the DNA TGTGCCAGCAGTCACCCAGGGGACAGGGGGATTGAGCAGTACTTC. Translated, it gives CASSHPGDRGIEQYF.

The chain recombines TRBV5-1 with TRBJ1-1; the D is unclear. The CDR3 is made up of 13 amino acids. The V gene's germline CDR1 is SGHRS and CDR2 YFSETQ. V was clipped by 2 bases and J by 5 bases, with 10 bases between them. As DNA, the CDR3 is TGCGCCAGCAGCTTACGGGGAGGAACTGAAGCTTTCTTT. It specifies CASSLRGGTEAFF.